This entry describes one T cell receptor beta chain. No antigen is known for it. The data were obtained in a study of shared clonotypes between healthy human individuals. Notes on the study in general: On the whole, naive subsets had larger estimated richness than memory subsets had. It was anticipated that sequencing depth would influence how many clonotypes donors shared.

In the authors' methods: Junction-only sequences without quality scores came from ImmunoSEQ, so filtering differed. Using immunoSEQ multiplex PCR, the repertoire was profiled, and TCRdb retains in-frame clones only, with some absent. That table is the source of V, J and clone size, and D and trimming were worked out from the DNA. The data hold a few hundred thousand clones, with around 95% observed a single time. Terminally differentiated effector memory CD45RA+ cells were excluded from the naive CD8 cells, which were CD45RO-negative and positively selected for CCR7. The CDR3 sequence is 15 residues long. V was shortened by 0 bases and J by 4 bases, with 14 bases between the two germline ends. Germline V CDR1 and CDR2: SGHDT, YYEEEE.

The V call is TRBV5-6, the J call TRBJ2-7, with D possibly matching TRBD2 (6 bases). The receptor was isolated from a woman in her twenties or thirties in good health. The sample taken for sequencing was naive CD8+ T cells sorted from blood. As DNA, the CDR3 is TGTGCCAGCAGCTTGGGGGGGTCACTAGCTTACGAGCAGTACTTC. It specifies CASSLGGSLAYEQYF.